The T cell receptor beta chain described here comes from a study of radiation and T cells in renal cell carcinoma. Study results and caveats: Top tumor clonotypes rose in blood 2 weeks post-radiation, then contracted.

This clone was counted only a few times. Its antigen is still unknown. The CDR3 is 17 amino acids. Germline assignment: CDR1 LNHDA and CDR2 SQIVND (reference sequence). Trimming cost V 10 bases and J 0 bases, with 22 bases left between them. The table came from immunoSEQ multiplex PCR; TCRdb's copy has only in-frame clones and leaves some out. The table has 150,000 to 180,000 clones, 87% seen once; the top ten hold 10% to 15%. Time point noted: blood 2 weeks post-SBRT. Treatment described: 15 Gy SBRT to primary tumor, nephrectomy 4 weeks later. This sample comprised blood, obtained from a patient whose treatment included radiotherapy and nephrectomy. The chain uses TRBV19 and TRBJ1-5, with D tentatively TRBD1 (5 bases). The receptor was derived from a woman between 50 and 59 years old with renal cell carcinoma. In DNA, the CDR3 is TGTGCCACCTCTGTGTGGCAGGGAGGTAGTAGCAATCAGCCCCAGCATTTT. Amino acids: CATSVWQGGSSNQPQHF.